The next 21 T cell receptor beta chains were all read from a single sample in a study of cytomegalovirus exposure and HLA in healthy donors (dated by TCRdb to 2016 to 2017). Library method: the immunoSEQ multiplex PCR assay. A mixture of 60 forward primers for TCR Vbeta segments and 13 reverse primers for TCR Jbeta segments was used in the multiplex PCR. TCRdb obtained this table from immuneACCESS and retained in-frame rearrangements with V and J assigned. These tables miss some clones; where compared with another copy, unresolved V genes account for less than half of the shortfall, and the remainder is unexplained. The sample yields approximately 120,000 clones; around three quarters were counted once. The ten largest clonotypes hold around 3.6% of the sample. Sequencing was done on a sample of PBMCs. Source of these receptors: a man aged 40-49 years in good health and CMV-seronegative.

The gene calls are TRBV7-2 and TRBJ1-1; D unclear. Trimming left V 5 bases short and J 6 bases short, with 10 bases between. Germline CDR1 is SGHTA and CDR2 is FQGNSA. This CDR3 spans 12 amino acids. The CDR3 sequence: CASSELGPEAFF. The CDR3 nucleotides are TGTGCCAGCAGCGAATTGGGCCCTGAAGCTTTCTTT.

This sequence joins TRBV6-5 and TRBJ1-2; D gene uncertain. The CDR3 consists of 12 residues. V gave up 8 bases and J gave up 5 bases, with 12 bases separating them. Per germline, CDR1 MNHEY and CDR2 SVGAGI. In nucleotides, the CDR3 is TGTGCCAGCGTTGGGGAGTCATATGGCTACACCTTC. Translating it yields CASVGESYGYTF.

Only a few counts were recorded for this clone. The rearrangement links TRBV11-3 to TRBJ2-2; 13 bases are shared with TRBD2. Trimming removed 4 bases from V and 0 bases from J; junction bases left unmatched: 11. The CDR3 is made up of 20 amino acids. Germline values: CDR1 SGHNT, CDR2 YENEEA. The CDR3 coding sequence is TGTGCCAGCAGCTCTGGGGGTGTGACTAGCGGGGGGCCGAACACCGGGGAGCTGTTTTTT. Translated: CASSSGGVTSGGPNTGELFF.

V is TRBV6-5 and J is TRBJ2-7; TRBD1 matches 7 bases. Germline V gene lookup returns CDR1 MNHEY and CDR2 SVGAGI. There are 15 residues in the CDR3. V gave up 5 bases and J gave up 4 bases; unmatched junction bases: 11. CDR3 protein: CASSLQGTVKYEQYF. The CDR3 region has the DNA TGTGCCAGCAGTCTCCAGGGGACAGTTAAGTACGAGCAGTACTTC.

This clone has more than one count but fewer than ten. The rearrangement uses TRBV19 and TRBJ1-1; D is unresolved. V was pared by 7 bases and J by 5 bases, with 14 bases between. From germline, CDR1 is LNHDA and CDR2 SQIVND (reference sequence). The CDR3 loop spans 13 amino acids. The CDR3 nucleotides are TGTGCCAGTATCTGGAGGTGGGGAACTGAAGCTTTCTTT. This sequence encodes CASIWRWGTEAFF.

The V call is TRBV7-9, the J call TRBJ2-7, with TRBD1 matching over 9 bases. The J segment lost 5 bases and the V segment lost 1 base, leaving 12 bases of the junction unmatched. Germline CDR1 is SEHNR and CDR2 is FQNEAQ (reference sequence). The CDR3 consists of 17 residues. CDR3 residues: CASSLVTSGTGTHEQYF. The DNA for the CDR3 is TGTGCCAGCAGCTTAGTAACCTCCGGGACAGGGACCCACGAGCAGTACTTC.

V and J are TRBV5-8 and TRBJ2-3; TRBD2 might be the D (5 bases). The CDR3 has 16 residues. Per the germline V gene, CDR1 is SGHTS and CDR2 is YDEGEE. The germline V and J ends were trimmed by 4 bases and 3 bases, with 18 bases remaining between them. The CDR3 sequence: CASSRPGEEVTDTQYF. For the CDR3, the DNA is TGTGCCAGCAGCCGCCCCGGCGAGGAGGTTACAGATACGCAGTATTTT. Full variable domain (missing parts from reference TRBV5-8 and TRBJ2-3): EAGVTQSPTHLIKTRGQQATLRCSPISGHTSVYWYQQALGLGLQFLLWYDEGEERNRGNFPPRFSGRQFPNYSSELNVNALELEDSALYLCASSRPGEEVTDTQYFGPGTRLTVL.

This rearrangement joins TRBV4-1 to TRBJ1-2; D remains unclear. CDR1 is MGHRA, CDR2 YSYEKL, per germline. Trimming shortened V by 0 bases and J by 0 bases, and 8 bases separated the two germline ends. The CDR3 covers 15 residues. This CDR3 is CASSQDRGANYGYTF. Written as DNA, the CDR3 is TGCGCCAGCAGCCAAGATCGCGGGGCTAACTATGGCTACACCTTC.

This clone was detected only a few times. This chain joins TRBV6-5 and TRBJ1-2, with 7 bases identical to TRBD1. The V gene end was trimmed by 0 bases and the J gene end by 3 bases; junction bases not matched to a gene: 4. CDR1 is MNHEY and CDR2 is SVGAGI in the germline V gene. The CDR3 extends over 15 amino acids. The CDR3 nucleotides read TGTGCCAGCAGTTACTCAGGGGGCGTTCACTATGGCTACACCTTC. Amino acid sequence: CASSYSGGVHYGYTF.

In its sample, this clone was seen a few times. The genes are TRBV28 and TRBJ2-5, with TRBD1 matching over 7 bases. The V gene end was trimmed by 7 bases and the J gene end by 6 bases; junction bases not matched to a gene: 11. This CDR3 has 14 residues. The germline V gene has CDR1 MDHEN and CDR2 SYDVKM. CDR3 DNA sequence: TGTGCCAGCATCTCAGGGGGTGTTGTTAAGACCCAGTACTTC. Translating gives CASISGGVVKTQYF. The full variable domain, in which reference TRBV28 and TRBJ2-5 provide the parts outside the CDR3, is DVKVTQSSRYLVKRTGEKVFLECVQDMDHENMFWYRQDPGLGLRLIYFSYDVKMKEKGDIPEGYSVSREKKERFSLILESASTNQTSMYLCASISGGVVKTQYFGPGTRLLVL.

The chain joins TRBV7-9 to TRBJ2-7, with D possibly matching TRBD1 (5 bases). Trimming left V 5 bases short and J 4 bases short, with 18 bases between. The CDR3 totals 15 residues. CDR1 and CDR2 from the germline V gene are SEHNR and FQNEAQ (reference sequence). CDR3 in amino acids: CASSPQGVPYYEQYF. The CDR3 DNA sequence: TGTGCCAGCAGCCCCCAGGGTGTACCATATTACGAGCAGTACTTC.

This clone was detected only a few times. The chain combines TRBV5-1 with TRBJ2-2; tentatively, D is TRBD1 (5 bases). V was cut by 0 bases and J by 5 bases, with 14 bases left in between. The CDR3 contains 16 residues. CDR1 SGHRS and CDR2 YFSETQ come from the germline V gene. The CDR3 reads CASSLASRTITGELFF. The CDR3 region has the DNA TGCGCCAGCAGCTTGGCCAGTAGGACAATTACCGGGGAGCTGTTTTTT.

The chain has TRBV28 and TRBJ2-3; D may be TRBD2 (6 bases). Trimming cost V 7 bases and J 1 base, with 18 bases left between them. Germline V gives CDR1 MDHEN, CDR2 SYDVKM. This CDR3 contains 16 residues. CDR3 sequence reads: CASKFRGGGRTDTQYF. The CDR3 region has the DNA TGTGCCAGCAAATTTCGGGGAGGAGGGCGCACAGATACGCAGTATTTT.

The CDR3: CASIPTGGHHFEQYF. In DNA form, the CDR3 reads TGTGCCAGCATACCCACAGGGGGCCACCACTTCGAGCAGTACTTC. The chain carries TRBV28 and TRBJ2-7; the match to TRBD1 covers 9 bases. There are 15 residues in the CDR3. Trimming cost V 7 bases and J 6 bases; bases outside gene matches: 13. Germline V lookup: CDR1 MDHEN, CDR2 SYDVKM.

This clone appeared a few times. The chain couples TRBV6-1 to TRBJ2-7, with D maybe TRBD2 (6 bases). CDR1 MNHNS and CDR2 SASEGT come from the germline V gene. This CDR3 spans 14 amino acids. The V and J ends lost 5 bases and 4 bases respectively, with 15 bases between them. The CDR3 region has the DNA TGTGCCAGCAGTTATTCCAGCGGGCTTTACGAGCAGTACTTC. It yields the protein CASSYSSGLYEQYF.

The gene calls are TRBV9 and TRBJ2-1; 9 bases line up with TRBD2. The length of the CDR3 is 13 residues. The trim removed 0 bases at V and 15 bases at J, leaving 7 bases unmatched. Looked up from germline, CDR1 is SGDLS and CDR2 is YYNGEE. The CDR3 reads CASSVESGGTPFF. The CDR3 region has the DNA TGTGCCAGCAGCGTAGAGAGCGGGGGGACTCCGTTCTTC.

CDR3 protein: CATQPAAVYNEQFF. CDR3 DNA sequence: TGTGCCACTCAACCGGCGGCGGTCTACAATGAGCAGTTCTTC. This sequence joins TRBV7-8 and TRBJ2-1; D gene ambiguous. V dropped 10 bases and J dropped 3 bases, with 16 bases sitting between them. There are 14 residues in the CDR3. Germline V gene lookup returns CDR1 SGHVS and CDR2 FQNEAQ. Supplemented by reference TRBV7-8 and TRBJ2-1, the full variable domain reads GAGVSQSPRYKVAKRGQDVALRCDPISGHVSLFWYQQALGQGPEFLTYFQNEAQLDKSGLPSDRFFAERPEGSVSTLKIQRTQQEDSAVYLCATQPAAVYNEQFFGPGTRLTVL.

The J gene is TRBJ1-2, the V gene TRBV5-1; the match to TRBD1 covers 8 bases. The CDR3 is 13 residues long. Germline V gene lookup returns CDR1 SGHRS and CDR2 YFSETQ. Trimming took 2 bases from V and 7 from J; bases not matched to a gene: 4. The CDR3 bases are TGCGCCAGCAGCTTACCCACAGGGGGTGGCTACACCTTC. Protein product: CASSLPTGGGYTF.

This clone has more than one count but fewer than ten. V is TRBV2 and J is TRBJ2-5; 7 nucleotides agree with TRBD2. Unmatched junction bases numbered 11, after V lost 11 bases and J lost 5 bases. The germline V gene encodes CDR1 SNHLY and CDR2 FYNNEI. The CDR3 totals 13 residues. The DNA of the CDR3 is TGTGCCGGACTCCTCTCGCGGGGGGAGACCCAGTACTTC. Residues: CAGLLSRGETQYF.

The chain is built from TRBV2 and TRBJ1-5; possible D gene TRBD1, 6 bases. Germline V gene data show CDR1 as SNHLY and CDR2 as FYNNEI. V was shortened by 5 bases and J by 0 bases, with 17 bases between the two germline ends. The CDR3 loop spans 17 amino acids. The CDR3 is CASSQRQASNSNQPQHF. The CDR3 nucleotides are TGTGCCAGCAGTCAAAGACAGGCCTCCAATAGCAATCAGCCCCAGCATTTT.

The V gene is TRBV11-2, the J gene TRBJ2-5; 13 bases align to TRBD2. In germline, CDR1 is SGHAT, CDR2 FQNNGV. The CDR3 has 16 residues. With V trimmed by 5 bases and J by 1 base, 4 bases remained unmatched. The CDR3 nucleotides are TGTGCCAGCAGCCCGGGACTAGCGGGGCGCCAAGAGACCCAGTACTTC. It translates to CASSPGLAGRQETQYF.